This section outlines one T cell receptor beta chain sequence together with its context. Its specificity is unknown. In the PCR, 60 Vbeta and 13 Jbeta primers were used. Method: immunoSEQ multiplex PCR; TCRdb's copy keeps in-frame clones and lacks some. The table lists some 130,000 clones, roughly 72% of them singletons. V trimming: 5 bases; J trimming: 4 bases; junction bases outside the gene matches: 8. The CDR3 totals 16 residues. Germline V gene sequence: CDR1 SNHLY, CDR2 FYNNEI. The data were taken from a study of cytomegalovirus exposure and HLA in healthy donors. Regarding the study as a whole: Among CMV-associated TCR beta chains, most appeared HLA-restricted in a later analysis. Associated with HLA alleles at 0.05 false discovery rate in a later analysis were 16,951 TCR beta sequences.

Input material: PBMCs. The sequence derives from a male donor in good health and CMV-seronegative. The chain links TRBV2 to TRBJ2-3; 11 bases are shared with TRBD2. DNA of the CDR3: TGTGCCAGCAGTCGACTAGCGGGGTCCTCCCCAGATACGCAGTATTTT. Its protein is CASSRLAGSSPDTQYF. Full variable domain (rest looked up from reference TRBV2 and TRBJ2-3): EPEVTQTPSHQVTQMGQEVILRCVPISNHLYFYWYRQILGQKVEFLVSFYNNEISEKSEIFDDQFSVERPDGSNFTLKIRSTKLEDSAMYFCASSRLAGSSPDTQYFGPGTRLTVL.